Only a few counts were recorded for the clone carrying this T cell receptor (beta chain). This record belongs to a study of human T cells and chemical hapten exposure. From the RACE reads, TCRdb called clonotypes with MiXCR, one entry per CDR3 protein. The sample includes about 360,000 distinct CDR3 sequences, nearly 5% of them seen just once. Time point described: patch test 1, 2 weeks after DPC sensitization. The treatment here: therapeutic diphenylcyclopropenone sensitization with weekly scalp DPC. The CDR3 length is 14 residues. V lost 8 bases to trimming and J lost 12 bases; unmatched junction nucleotides: 12. CDR1 is LNHDA and CDR2 is SQIVND in the germline V gene (reference sequence).

The chain combines TRBV19 with TRBJ2-1; the match to TRBD2 covers 11 bases. The sequencing used whole blood, collected in connection with sensitization to the hapten diphenylcyclopropenone (DPC). This TCR came from a woman aged 50 to 60 with alopecia areata. Some clones in this sample may be carry-over from other donors' samples. The CDR3 loop reads CASSLAGGPLVQFF. Written as DNA, the CDR3 is TGTGCCAGTTCTCTAGCGGGGGGCCCGTTGGTGCAGTTCTTC.